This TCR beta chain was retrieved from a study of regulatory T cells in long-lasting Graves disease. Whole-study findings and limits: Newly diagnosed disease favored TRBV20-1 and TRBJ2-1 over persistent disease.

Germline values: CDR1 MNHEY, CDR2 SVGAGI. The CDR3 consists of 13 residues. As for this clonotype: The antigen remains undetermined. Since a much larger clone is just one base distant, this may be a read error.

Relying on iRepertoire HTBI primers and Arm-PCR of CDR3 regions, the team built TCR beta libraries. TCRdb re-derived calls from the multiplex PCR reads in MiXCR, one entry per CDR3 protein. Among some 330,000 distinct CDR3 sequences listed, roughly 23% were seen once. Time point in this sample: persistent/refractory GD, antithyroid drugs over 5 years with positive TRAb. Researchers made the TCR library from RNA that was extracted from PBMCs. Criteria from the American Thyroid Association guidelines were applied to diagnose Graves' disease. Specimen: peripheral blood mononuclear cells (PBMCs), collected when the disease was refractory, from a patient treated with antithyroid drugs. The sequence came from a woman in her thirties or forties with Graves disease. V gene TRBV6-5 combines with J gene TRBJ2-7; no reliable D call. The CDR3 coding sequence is TGTGCCAGCAGTTACTCGATCCAATACGGGCAGTACTTC. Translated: CASSYSIQYGQYF.